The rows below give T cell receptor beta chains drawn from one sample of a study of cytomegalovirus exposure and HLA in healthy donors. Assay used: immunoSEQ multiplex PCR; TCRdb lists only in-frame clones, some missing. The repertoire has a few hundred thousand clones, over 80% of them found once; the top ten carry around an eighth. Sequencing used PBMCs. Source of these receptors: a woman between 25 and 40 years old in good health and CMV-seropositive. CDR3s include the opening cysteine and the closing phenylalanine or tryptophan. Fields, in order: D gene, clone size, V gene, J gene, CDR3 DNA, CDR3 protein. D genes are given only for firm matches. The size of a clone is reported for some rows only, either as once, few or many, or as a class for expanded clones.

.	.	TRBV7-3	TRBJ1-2	TGTGCCAGCAGCTTAAATGGCCAGGGCTCTGGCTACACCTTC	CASSLNGQGSGYTF
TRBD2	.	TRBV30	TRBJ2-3	TGTGCCGGAGAATGGGGGAGGGCGCCAGATACGCAGTATTTT	CAGEWGRAPDTQYF
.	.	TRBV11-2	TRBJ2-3	TGTGCCAGCAGCACGGCTATAACAGATACGCAGTATTTT	CASSTAITDTQYF
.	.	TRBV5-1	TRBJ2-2	TGCGCCAGCAGCGCACTAGAGGACGGGGAGCTGTTTTTT	CASSALEDGELFF
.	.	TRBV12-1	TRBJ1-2	TGTGCCAGCAGCCTGGTGCACGCGGTCTGTAGGGGTAGAGGCTACACCTTC	CASSLVHAVCRGRGYTF
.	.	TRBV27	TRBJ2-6	TGTGCCAGCAGTGCCCGAACGAGCAGCTCTGGGGCCAACGTCCTGACTTTC	CASSARTSSSGANVLTF
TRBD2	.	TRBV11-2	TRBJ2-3	TGTGCCAGCAGCCAGCCGAGACTAGCGGGCACAGATACGCAGTATTTT	CASSQPRLAGTDTQYF
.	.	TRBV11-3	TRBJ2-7	TGTGCCAGCAGCCCGAGAACAGGGAAGGGAACCTACGAGCAGTACTTC	CASSPRTGKGTYEQYF
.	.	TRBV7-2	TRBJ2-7	TGTGCCAGCAGCTTAGCAGGGGACGCGATGGTCGACGAGCAGTACTTC	CASSLAGDAMVDEQYF
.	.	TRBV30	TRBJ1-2	TGTGCCTGGAGTGGCCAGGGGTATGGCTACACCTTC	CAWSGQGYGYTF
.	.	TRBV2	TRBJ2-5	TGTGCCAGCAGTGAAGCGGGGATACAAGAGACCCAGTACTTC	CASSEAGIQETQYF
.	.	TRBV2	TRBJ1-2	TGTGCCAGCAGTAGGCAAGGCTATGGCTACACCTTC	CASSRQGYGYTF
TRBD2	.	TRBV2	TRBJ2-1	TGTGCCAGCAGTGTGTCGTTAGCGGGAGGGAGCTCCTACAATGAGCAGTTCTTC	CASSVSLAGGSSYNEQFF
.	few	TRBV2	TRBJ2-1	TGTGCCAGCGGTACGGAGCAGTTCTTC	CASGTEQFF
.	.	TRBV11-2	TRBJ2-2	TGTGCCAGCAGTGCGTCGTTGGGGGTGGACGGGGAGCTGTTTTTT	CASSASLGVDGELFF
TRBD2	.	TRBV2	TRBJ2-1	TGTGCCAGCAGTGTATTTACTAGCGGGAACAATGAGCAGTTCTTC	CASSVFTSGNNEQFF
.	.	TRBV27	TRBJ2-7	TGTGCCAGCAGTTTAGGGGCAAGGGTAGGTTACGAGCAGTACTTC	CASSLGARVGYEQYF
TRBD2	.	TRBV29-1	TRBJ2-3	TGCAGCGTTGAAATGACGACTAGCGGCACAGATACGCAGTATTTT	CSVEMTTSGTDTQYF
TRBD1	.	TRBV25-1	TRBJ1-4	TGTGCCAGCAGCGAATCGGGGGACAGGGCATCAGAAAAACTGTTTTTT	CASSESGDRASEKLFF
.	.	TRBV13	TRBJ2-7	TGTGCCAGCACCTCAGGGAATTCCTACGAGCAGTACTTC	CASTSGNSYEQYF
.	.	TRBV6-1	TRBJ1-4	TGTGCCAGCAACCGCCAGGGAGACGAAAAACTGTTTTTT	CASNRQGDEKLFF
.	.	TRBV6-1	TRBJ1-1	TGTGCCAGCAGTTATCCCAGCGGGGCTTTCTTT	CASSYPSGAFF
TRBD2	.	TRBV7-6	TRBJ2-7	TGTGCCAGCAGCTTAGGGCTAGCGGGAGCTTCGTACGAGCAGTACTTC	CASSLGLAGASYEQYF
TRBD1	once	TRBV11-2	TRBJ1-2	TGTGCCAGCAGTCCGGGACAGGAGGCTAACTATGGCTACACCTTC	CASSPGQEANYGYTF
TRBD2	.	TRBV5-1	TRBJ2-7	TGCGCCAGTAAGCGGGAAGGGCCGGCCTACGAGCAGTACTTC	CASKREGPAYEQYF